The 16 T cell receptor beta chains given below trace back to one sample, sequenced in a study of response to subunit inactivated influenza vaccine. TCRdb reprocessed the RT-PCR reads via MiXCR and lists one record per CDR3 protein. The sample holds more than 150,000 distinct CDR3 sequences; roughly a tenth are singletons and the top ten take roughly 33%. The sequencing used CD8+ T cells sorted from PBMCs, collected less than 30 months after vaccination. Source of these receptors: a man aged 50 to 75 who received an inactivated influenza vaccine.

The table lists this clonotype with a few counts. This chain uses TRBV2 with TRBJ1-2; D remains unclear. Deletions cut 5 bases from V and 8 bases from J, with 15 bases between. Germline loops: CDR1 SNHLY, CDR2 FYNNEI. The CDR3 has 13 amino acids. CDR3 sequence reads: CASSWRAPSGYTF. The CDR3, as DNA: TGTGCCAGCAGTTGGAGGGCCCCTTCAGGCTACACCTTC. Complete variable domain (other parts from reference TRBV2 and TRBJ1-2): EPEVTQTPSHQVTQMGQEVILRCVPISNHLYFYWYRQILGQKVEFLVSFYNNEISEKSEIFDDQFSVERPDGSNFTLKIRSTKLEDSAMYFCASSWRAPSGYTFGSGTRLTVV.

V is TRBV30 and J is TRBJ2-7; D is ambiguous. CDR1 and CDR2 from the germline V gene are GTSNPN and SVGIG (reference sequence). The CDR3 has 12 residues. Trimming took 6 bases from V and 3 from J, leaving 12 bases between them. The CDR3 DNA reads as TGTGCCTGCCAGGAATCGAGCTACGAGCAGTACTTC. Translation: CACQESSYEQYF. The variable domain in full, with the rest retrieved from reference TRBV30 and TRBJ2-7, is SQTIHQWPATLVQPVGSPLSLECTVEGTSNPNLYWYRQAAGRGLQLLFYSVGIGQISSEVPQNLSASRPQDRQFILSSKKLLLSDSGFYLCACQESSYEQYFGPGTRLTVT.

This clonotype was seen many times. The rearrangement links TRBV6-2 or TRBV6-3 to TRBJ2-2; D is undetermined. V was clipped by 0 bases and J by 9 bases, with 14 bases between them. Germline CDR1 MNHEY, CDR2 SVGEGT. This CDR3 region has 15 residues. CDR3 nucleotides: TGTGCCAGCAGTTACTCGGAACAATTGGGCCGGGAGCTGTTTTTT. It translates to CASSYSEQLGRELFF.

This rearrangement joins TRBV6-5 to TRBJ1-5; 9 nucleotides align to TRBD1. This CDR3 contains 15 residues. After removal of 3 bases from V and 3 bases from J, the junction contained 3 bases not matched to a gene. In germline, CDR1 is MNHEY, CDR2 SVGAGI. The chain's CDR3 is CASSYGTGYNQPQHF. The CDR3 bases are TGTGCCAGCAGTTATGGGACAGGGTACAATCAGCCCCAGCATTTT.

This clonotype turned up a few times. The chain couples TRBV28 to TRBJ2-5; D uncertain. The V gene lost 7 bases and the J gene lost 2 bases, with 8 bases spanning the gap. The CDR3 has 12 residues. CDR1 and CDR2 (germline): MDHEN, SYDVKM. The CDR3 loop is CASTSFQETQYF. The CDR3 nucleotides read TGTGCCAGCACAAGTTTTCAAGAGACCCAGTACTTC.

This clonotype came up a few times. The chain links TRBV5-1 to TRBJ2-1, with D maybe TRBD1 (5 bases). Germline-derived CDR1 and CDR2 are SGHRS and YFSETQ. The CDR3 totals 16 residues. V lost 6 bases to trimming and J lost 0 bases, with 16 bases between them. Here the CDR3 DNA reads TGCGCCAGCACGACAGACCCCGTGGGCTCCTACAATGAGCAGTTCTTC. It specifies CASTTDPVGSYNEQFF.

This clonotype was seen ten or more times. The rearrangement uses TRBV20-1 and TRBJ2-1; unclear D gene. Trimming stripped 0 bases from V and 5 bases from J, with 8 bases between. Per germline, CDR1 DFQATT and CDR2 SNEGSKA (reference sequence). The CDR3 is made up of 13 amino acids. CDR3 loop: CSARDGVNNEQFF. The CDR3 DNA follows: TGCAGTGCTAGAGATGGGGTGAACAATGAGCAGTTCTTC.

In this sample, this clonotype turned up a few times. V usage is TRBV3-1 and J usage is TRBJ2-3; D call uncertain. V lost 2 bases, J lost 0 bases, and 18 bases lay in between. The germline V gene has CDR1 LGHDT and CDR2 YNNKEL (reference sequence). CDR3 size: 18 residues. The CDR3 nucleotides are TGTGCCAGCAGCCAACTGCTCGAACGTACAACTAGCACAGATACGCAGTATTTT. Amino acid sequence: CASSQLLERTTSTDTQYF.

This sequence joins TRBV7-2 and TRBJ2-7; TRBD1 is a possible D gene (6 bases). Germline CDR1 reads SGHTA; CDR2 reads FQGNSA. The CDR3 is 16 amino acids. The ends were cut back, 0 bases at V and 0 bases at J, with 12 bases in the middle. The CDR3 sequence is CASSLAGLQGSYEQYF. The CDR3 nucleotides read TGTGCCAGCAGCTTAGCGGGGCTACAGGGCTCCTACGAGCAGTACTTC.

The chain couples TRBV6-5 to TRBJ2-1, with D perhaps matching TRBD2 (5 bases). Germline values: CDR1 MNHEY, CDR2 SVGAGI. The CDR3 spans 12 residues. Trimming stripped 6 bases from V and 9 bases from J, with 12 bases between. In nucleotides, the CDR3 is TGTGCCAGCAGGACTTGGGAGAGTGAGCAGTTCTTC. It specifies CASRTWESEQFF.

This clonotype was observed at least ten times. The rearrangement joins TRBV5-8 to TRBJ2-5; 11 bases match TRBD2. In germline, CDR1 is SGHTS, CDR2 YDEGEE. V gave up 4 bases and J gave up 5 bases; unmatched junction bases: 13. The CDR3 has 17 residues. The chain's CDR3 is CASSRSTRLAGSETQYF. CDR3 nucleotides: TGTGCCAGCAGCAGATCCACCCGACTAGCGGGATCGGAGACCCAGTACTTC.

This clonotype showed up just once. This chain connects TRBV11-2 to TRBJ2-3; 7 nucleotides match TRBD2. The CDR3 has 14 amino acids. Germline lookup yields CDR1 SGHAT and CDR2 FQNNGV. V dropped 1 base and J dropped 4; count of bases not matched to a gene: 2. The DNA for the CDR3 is TGTGCCAGCAGCTTAGCGGGAGGACCAGATACGCAGTATTTT. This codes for CASSLAGGPDTQYF.

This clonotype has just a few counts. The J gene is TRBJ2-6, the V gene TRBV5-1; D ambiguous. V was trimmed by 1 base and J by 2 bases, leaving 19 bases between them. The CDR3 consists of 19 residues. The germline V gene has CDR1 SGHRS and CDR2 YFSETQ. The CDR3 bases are TGCGCCAGCAGCTTGTGGAGCCCAGCCGTAACTGCTGGGGCCAACGTCCTGACTTTC. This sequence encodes CASSLWSPAVTAGANVLTF.

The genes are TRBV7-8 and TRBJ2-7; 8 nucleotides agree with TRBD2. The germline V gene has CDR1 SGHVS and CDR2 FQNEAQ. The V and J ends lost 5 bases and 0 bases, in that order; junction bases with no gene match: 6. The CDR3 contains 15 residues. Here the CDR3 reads CASSVSGTSSYEQYF. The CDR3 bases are TGTGCCAGCAGCGTATCCGGGACTAGCTCCTACGAGCAGTACTTC.

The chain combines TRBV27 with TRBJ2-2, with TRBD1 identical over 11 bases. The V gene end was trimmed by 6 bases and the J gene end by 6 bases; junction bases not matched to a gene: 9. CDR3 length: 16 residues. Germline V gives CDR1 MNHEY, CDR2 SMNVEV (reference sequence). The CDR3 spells CASSYLGTGGPGELFF. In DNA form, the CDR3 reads TGTGCCAGCAGCTATCTCGGGACAGGGGGTCCCGGGGAGCTGTTTTTT.

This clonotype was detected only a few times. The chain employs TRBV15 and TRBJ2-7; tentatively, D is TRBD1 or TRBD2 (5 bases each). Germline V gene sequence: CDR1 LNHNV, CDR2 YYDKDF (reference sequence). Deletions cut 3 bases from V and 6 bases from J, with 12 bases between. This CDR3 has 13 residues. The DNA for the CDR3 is TGTGCCACCAGCAGCATAGGGGACGGCGAGCAGTACTTC. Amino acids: CATSSIGDGEQYF. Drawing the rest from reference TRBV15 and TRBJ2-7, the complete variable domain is DAMVIQNPRYQVTQFGKPVTLSCSQTLNHNVMYWYQQKSSQAPKLLFHYYDKDFNNEADTPDNFQSRRPNTSFCFLDIRSPGLGDTAMYLCATSSIGDGEQYFGPGTRLTVT.